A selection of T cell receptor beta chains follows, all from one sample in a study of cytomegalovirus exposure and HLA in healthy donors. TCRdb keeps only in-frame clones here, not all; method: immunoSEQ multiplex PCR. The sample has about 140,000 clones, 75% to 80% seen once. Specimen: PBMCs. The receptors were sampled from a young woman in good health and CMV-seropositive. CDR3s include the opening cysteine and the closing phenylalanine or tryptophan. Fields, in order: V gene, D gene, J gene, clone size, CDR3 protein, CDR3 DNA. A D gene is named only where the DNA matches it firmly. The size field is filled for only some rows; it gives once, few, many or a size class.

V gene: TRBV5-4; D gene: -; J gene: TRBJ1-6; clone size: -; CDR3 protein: CASSLAGNSPLHF; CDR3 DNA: TGTGCCAGCAGCTTGGCGGGTAATTCACCCCTCCACTTT
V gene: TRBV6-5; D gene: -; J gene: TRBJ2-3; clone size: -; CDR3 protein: CASSYSVGGADTQYF; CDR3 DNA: TGTGCCAGCAGTTACTCCGTCGGGGGAGCAGATACGCAGTATTTT
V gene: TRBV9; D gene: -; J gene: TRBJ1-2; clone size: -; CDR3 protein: CASSVGGDYGYTF; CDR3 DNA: TGTGCCAGCAGCGTCGGAGGTGACTATGGCTACACCTTC
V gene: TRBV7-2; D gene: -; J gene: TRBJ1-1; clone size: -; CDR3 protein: CASSLSGTWNTEAFF; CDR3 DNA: TGTGCCAGCAGCTTATCCGGGACTTGGAACACTGAAGCTTTCTTT
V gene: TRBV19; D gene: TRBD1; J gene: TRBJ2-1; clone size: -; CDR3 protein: CASSLMGQGYNEQFF; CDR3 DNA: TGTGCCAGTAGCCTAATGGGACAGGGTTACAATGAGCAGTTCTTC
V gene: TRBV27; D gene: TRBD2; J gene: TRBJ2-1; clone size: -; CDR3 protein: CASSSGLVNEQFF; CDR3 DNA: TGTGCCAGCAGTTCGGGACTAGTCAATGAGCAGTTCTTC
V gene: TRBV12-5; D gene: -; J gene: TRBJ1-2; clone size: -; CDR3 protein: CASGRQDGYTF; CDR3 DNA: TGTGCTAGTGGGCGTCAGGATGGCTACACCTTC
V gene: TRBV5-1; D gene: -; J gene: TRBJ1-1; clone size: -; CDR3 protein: CASSSAGTEAFF; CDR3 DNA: TGCGCCAGCAGCTCTGCCGGGACTGAAGCTTTCTTT
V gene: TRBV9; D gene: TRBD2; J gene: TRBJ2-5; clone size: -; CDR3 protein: CASSGGGLPEETQYF; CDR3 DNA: TGTGCCAGCAGCGGGGGGGGACTTCCGGAAGAGACCCAGTACTTC
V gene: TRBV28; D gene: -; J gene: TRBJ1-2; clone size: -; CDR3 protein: CAVERNQQGNGYTF; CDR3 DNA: TGTGCCGTTGAGAGGAATCAACAAGGTAATGGCTACACCTTC
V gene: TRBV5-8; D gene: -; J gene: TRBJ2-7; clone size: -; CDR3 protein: CASSFGRAGVLSYEQYF; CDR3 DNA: TGTGCCAGCAGCTTCGGTCGGGCAGGGGTACTCTCCTACGAGCAGTACTTC
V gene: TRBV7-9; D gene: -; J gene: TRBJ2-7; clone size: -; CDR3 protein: CASSLDPRERSYEQYF; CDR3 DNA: TGTGCCAGCAGCTTAGACCCCAGAGAGCGCTCCTACGAGCAGTACTTC
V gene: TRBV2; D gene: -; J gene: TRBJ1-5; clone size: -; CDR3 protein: CASSVGGRQPQHF; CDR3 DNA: TGTGCCAGCAGTGTAGGGGGACGTCAGCCCCAGCATTTT
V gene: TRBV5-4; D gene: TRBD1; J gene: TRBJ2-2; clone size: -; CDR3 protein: CASSAGQGSYTGELFF; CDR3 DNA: TGTGCCAGCAGCGCCGGACAGGGCTCGTACACCGGGGAGCTGTTTTTT
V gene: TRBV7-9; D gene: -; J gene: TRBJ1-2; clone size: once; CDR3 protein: CASSLGKQGIYGYTF; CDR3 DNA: TGTGCCAGCAGCTTAGGGAAACAGGGCATTTATGGCTACACCTTC
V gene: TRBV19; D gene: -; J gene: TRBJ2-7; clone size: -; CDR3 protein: CASSRELRYEQYF; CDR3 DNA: TGTGCCAGTAGTAGGGAGTTGCGCTACGAGCAGTACTTC
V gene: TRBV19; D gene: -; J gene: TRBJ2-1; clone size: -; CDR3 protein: CASNRYNEQFF; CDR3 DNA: TGTGCCAGTAACAGGTACAATGAGCAGTTCTTC
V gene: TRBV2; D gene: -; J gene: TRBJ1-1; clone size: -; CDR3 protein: CASSSRGTTEAFF; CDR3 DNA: TGTGCCAGCTCCTCCAGGGGAACCACTGAAGCTTTCTTT
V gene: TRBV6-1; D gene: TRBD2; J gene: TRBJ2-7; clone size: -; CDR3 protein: CASRLAGGPYEQYF; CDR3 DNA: TGTGCCAGCAGACTAGCGGGGGGGCCCTACGAGCAGTACTTC
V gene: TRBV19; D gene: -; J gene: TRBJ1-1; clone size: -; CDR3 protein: CASKPPPLQNTEAFF; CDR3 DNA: TGTGCCAGTAAACCCCCCCCATTACAGAACACTGAAGCTTTCTTT
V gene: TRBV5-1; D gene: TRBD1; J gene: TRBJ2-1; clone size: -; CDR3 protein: CASRPGQAYNEQFF; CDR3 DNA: TGCGCCAGCAGACCGGGACAGGCCTACAATGAGCAGTTCTTC
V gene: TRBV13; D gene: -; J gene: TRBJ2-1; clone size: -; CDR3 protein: CASSFSSAEQFF; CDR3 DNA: TGTGCCAGCAGCTTTTCCAGCGCGGAGCAGTTCTTC